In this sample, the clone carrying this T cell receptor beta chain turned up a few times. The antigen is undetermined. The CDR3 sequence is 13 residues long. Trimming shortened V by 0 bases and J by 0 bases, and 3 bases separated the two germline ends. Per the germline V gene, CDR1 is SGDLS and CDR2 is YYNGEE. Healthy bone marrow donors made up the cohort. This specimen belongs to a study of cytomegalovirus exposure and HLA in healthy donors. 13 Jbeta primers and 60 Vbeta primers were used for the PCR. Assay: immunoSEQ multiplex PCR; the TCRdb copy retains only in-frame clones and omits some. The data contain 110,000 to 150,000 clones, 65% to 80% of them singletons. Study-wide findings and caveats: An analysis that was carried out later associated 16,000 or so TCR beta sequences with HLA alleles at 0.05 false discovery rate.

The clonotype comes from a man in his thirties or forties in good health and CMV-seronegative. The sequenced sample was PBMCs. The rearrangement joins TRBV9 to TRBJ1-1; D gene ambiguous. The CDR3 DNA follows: TGTGCCAGCAGCGTAGATATGAACACTGAAGCTTTCTTT. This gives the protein CASSVDMNTEAFF.